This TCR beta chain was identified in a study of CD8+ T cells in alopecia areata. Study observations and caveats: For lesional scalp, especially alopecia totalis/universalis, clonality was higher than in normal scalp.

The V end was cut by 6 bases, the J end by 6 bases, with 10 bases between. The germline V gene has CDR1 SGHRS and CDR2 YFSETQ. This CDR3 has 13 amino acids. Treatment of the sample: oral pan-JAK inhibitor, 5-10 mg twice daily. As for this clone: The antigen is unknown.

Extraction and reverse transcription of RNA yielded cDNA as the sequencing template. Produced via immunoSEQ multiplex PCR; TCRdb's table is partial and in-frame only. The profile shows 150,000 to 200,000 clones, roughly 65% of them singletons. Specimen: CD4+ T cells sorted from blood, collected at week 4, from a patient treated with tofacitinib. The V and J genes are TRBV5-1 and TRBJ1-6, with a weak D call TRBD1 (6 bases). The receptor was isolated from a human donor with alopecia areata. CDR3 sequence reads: CASKGDSNSPLHF. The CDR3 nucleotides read TGCGCCAGCAAGGGGGATAGTAATTCACCCCTCCACTTT.